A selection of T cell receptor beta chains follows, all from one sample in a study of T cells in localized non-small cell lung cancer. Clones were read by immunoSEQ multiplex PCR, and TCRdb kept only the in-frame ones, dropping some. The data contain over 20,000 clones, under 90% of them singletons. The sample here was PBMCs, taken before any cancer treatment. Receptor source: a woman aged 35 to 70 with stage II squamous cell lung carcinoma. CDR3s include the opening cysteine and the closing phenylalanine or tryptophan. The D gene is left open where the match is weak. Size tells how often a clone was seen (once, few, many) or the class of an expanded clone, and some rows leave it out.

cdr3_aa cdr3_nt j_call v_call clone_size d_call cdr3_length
CSVDFLGTGGFEQYF TGCAGCGTTGATTTCTTAGGGACAGGGGGGTTCGAGCAGTACTTC TRBJ2-7 TRBV29-1 NA TRBD1 15
CASSLAAGGSGGELFF TGTGCCAGCAGCTTAGCCGCGGGAGGGTCAGGCGGGGAGCTGTTTTTT TRBJ2-2 TRBV7-8 NA TRBD2 16
CASSTGQSNEQFF TGTGCCAGCAGTACGGGACAGAGCAATGAGCAGTTCTTC TRBJ2-1 TRBV2 once TRBD1 13
CASSTPTGLTGADTQYF TGTGCCAGCAGTACTCCGACGGGACTCACGGGCGCAGATACGCAGTATTTT TRBJ2-3 TRBV28 NA NA 17
CASSLPQPNQPQHF TGTGCCAGCAGTTTACCCCAGCCAAATCAGCCCCAGCATTTT TRBJ1-5 TRBV28 few NA 14
CASSLLGLAGGQETQYF TGTGCCAGCAGCCTACTAGGGCTAGCGGGAGGGCAGGAGACCCAGTACTTC TRBJ2-5 TRBV7-2 NA TRBD2 17
CASSLGAGSGNEQFF TGTGCCAGCAGCTTAGGGGCGGGATCGGGTAATGAGCAGTTCTTC TRBJ2-1 TRBV7-9 NA NA 15
CASSESGRTGRGPF TGCGCCAGCAGTGAGTCGGGCCGGACAGGGCGGGGTCCCTTC TRBJ1-2 TRBV10-2 NA TRBD1 14
CASSLWGGPSSYEQYF TGTGCCAGCAGCCTCTGGGGGGGGCCGAGCTCCTACGAGCAGTACTTC TRBJ2-7 TRBV4-2 NA NA 16
CASSPLRHDQPQHF TGTGCCAGCAGCCCTCTACGGCACGATCAGCCCCAGCATTTT TRBJ1-5 TRBV2 NA NA 14
CASSQDGVKLGDTQYF TGTGCCAGCAGCCAAGATGGAGTAAAGTTGGGAGATACGCAGTATTTT TRBJ2-3 TRBV4-2 NA NA 16
CASSQEPTGHQPQHF TGCGCCAGCAGCCAAGAGCCGACAGGACATCAGCCCCAGCATTTT TRBJ1-5 TRBV4-1 NA NA 15
CASSVGEGSGNTIYF TGTGCCAGCAGCGTAGGGGAGGGATCAGGAAACACCATATATTTT TRBJ1-3 TRBV9 NA NA 15
CASSLLGLPQHF TGTGCCAGCAGCTTATTAGGCCTGCCCCAGCATTTT TRBJ1-5 TRBV7-9 NA NA 12
CASSLAGSRTGELFF TGTGCCAGCAGTCTAGCGGGAAGTCGGACCGGGGAGCTGTTTTTT TRBJ2-2 TRBV2 NA TRBD2 15
CSASEVHEQYF TGCAGTGCTAGTGAGGTGCACGAGCAGTACTTC TRBJ2-7 TRBV20-1 NA NA 11
CASSLVSQETQYF TGTGCCAGCAGCTTGGTGAGTCAAGAGACCCAGTACTTC TRBJ2-5 TRBV5-6 NA NA 13
CASSFDGSLYEQYF TGCGCCAGCAGCTTCGACGGGTCGCTCTACGAGCAGTACTTC TRBJ2-7 TRBV5-1 few NA 14
CASSQDWGTNQPQHF TGCGCCAGCAGCCAAGATTGGGGAACCAACCAGCCCCAGCATTTT TRBJ1-5 TRBV4-3 NA NA 15
CASSFLSSGRGDSQYF TGTGCCAGCAGCTTTCTCTCTAGCGGGAGGGGGGACTCCCAGTACTTC TRBJ2-5 TRBV7-2 NA TRBD2 16
CASSPRGREETQYF TGTGCCAGCAGCCCTCGGGGCAGGGAAGAGACCCAGTACTTC TRBJ2-5 TRBV7-9 NA NA 14
CASSLVGLSTDTQYF TGTGCCAGCAGCTTAGTGGGGCTGAGCACAGATACGCAGTATTTT TRBJ2-3 TRBV7-2 NA NA 15
CASTPGHSYEQYF TGTGCCAGCACCCCGGGCCACTCCTACGAGCAGTACTTC TRBJ2-7 TRBV7-9 NA NA 13
CATRGSQGPRVQPQHF TGTGCCACCAGGGGATCACAGGGGCCCCGGGTTCAGCCCCAGCATTTT TRBJ1-5 TRBV15 NA TRBD1 16
CASSLVPGVTGELFF TGCGCCAGCAGCTTGGTCCCGGGGGTTACCGGGGAGCTGTTTTTT TRBJ2-2 TRBV5-1 NA NA 15
CASSVLAGRREQYF TGTGCCAGCAGTGTCTTAGCGGGGAGACGCGAGCAGTACTTC TRBJ2-7 TRBV2 NA TRBD2 14
CASSSRRGRALREETQYF TGTGCCAGCAGCTCCCGTCGAGGGAGGGCCTTAAGGGAAGAGACCCAGTACTTC TRBJ2-5 TRBV7-9 NA TRBD2 18
CASSPTGNSYEQYF TGTGCCAGCAGCCCCACTGGTAACTCCTACGAGCAGTACTTC TRBJ2-7 TRBV7-8 NA NA 14
CASSRWATGELFF TGTGCCAGCAGTCGGTGGGCCACCGGGGAGCTGTTTTTT TRBJ2-2 TRBV7-2 NA NA 13
CASSIQGARETQYF TGTGCCAGTAGTATACAGGGGGCGCGGGAGACCCAGTACTTC TRBJ2-5 TRBV19 NA TRBD1 14
CASSVVGGGTSDEQYF TGTGCCAGCAGCGTTGTAGGAGGCGGGACTAGCGACGAGCAGTACTTC TRBJ2-7 TRBV2 few TRBD2 16
CSQGAGNTIYF TGCAGTCAAGGCGCTGGAAACACCATATATTTT TRBJ1-3 TRBV20-1 NA NA 11
CASNLLAGADTQYF TGTGCCAGCAACCTACTAGCGGGAGCAGATACGCAGTATTTT TRBJ2-3 TRBV28 once TRBD2 14
CASSPNRGPSDTQYF TGTGCCAGCAGCCCGAACAGGGGGCCGTCAGATACGCAGTATTTT TRBJ2-3 TRBV7-8 few TRBD1 15
CSVEGQARGYGYTF TGCAGCGTTGAAGGACAGGCTCGAGGATATGGCTACACCTTC TRBJ1-2 TRBV29-1 NA NA 14
CASSPGLAGGPRYNEQFF TGCGCCAGCAGCCCGGGACTAGCGGGAGGGCCTCGGTACAATGAGCAGTTCTTC TRBJ2-1 TRBV5-1 NA TRBD2 18
CASSPEGTTYEQYF TGTGCCAGCAGCCCGGAGGGGACCACCTACGAGCAGTACTTC TRBJ2-7 TRBV4-2 NA NA 14
CASSPGLAGGREQFF TGTGCCAGCAGCCCCGGACTAGCGGGAGGGCGGGAGCAGTTCTTC TRBJ2-1 TRBV7-2 NA TRBD2 15
CASSPRGGGSNTEAFF TGTGCCAGCAGCCCCCGAGGGGGGGGCTCGAACACTGAAGCTTTCTTT TRBJ1-1 TRBV28 NA NA 16
CASRTLYSGNTIYF TGTGCCAGCAGGACACTCTACTCTGGAAACACCATATATTTT TRBJ1-3 TRBV6-1 NA NA 14
CASKYNGGFNYGYTF TGTGCCAGCAAATACAACGGGGGGTTCAACTATGGCTACACCTTC TRBJ1-2 TRBV28 NA NA 15
CASSSVRGNEKLFF TGTGCCAGCAGCTCTGTCCGGGGAAATGAAAAACTGTTTTTT TRBJ1-4 TRBV7-6 NA NA 14
CASSESGLAGGNTQYF TGCGCCAGCAGTGAGTCTGGCCTAGCGGGAGGGAATACGCAGTATTTT TRBJ2-3 TRBV10-2 NA TRBD2 16
CASSQEEGAYYGYTF TGCGCCAGCAGCCAAGAAGAGGGGGCGTACTATGGCTACACCTTC TRBJ1-2 TRBV4-3 NA TRBD1 15
CASSYSMARSHGYTF TGTGCCAGCAGTTACTCGATGGCCCGGAGTCATGGCTACACCTTC TRBJ1-2 TRBV6-6 few NA 15
CASTLGEGRRYGYTF TGTGCCAGCACCCTAGGCGAGGGACGCCGATATGGCTACACCTTC TRBJ1-2 TRBV7-9 NA NA 15
CASSQSRSVNEQYF TGTGCCAGCAGCCAATCCCGTAGTGTCAACGAGCAGTACTTC TRBJ2-7 TRBV16 NA NA 14
CASSPLNRGLNTEAFF TGTGCCAGCAGCCCCCTGAACAGGGGGTTGAACACTGAAGCTTTCTTT TRBJ1-1 TRBV14 NA TRBD1 16
CAWSVRGGIEAFF TGTGCCTGGAGTGTACGAGGAGGGATAGAAGCTTTCTTT TRBJ1-1 TRBV30 NA NA 13
CASSPVSTDTQYF TGTGCCAGCAGCCCAGTCTCAACAGATACGCAGTATTTT TRBJ2-3 TRBV7-9 once NA 13
CASSLGFGGETQYF TGTGCCAGCAGCTTAGGGTTCGGGGGAGAGACCCAGTACTTC TRBJ2-5 TRBV11-2 NA NA 14
CASSFPGLPRYF TGTGCCAGCAGCTTCCCGGGACTACCTCGGTACTTC TRBJ2-7 TRBV7-2 once TRBD2 12
CASSKEVEDRQASNQPQHF TGTGCCAGCAGCAAAGAAGTGGAGGACCGGCAAGCTAGCAATCAGCCCCAGCATTTT TRBJ1-5 TRBV21-1 once NA 19
CSVATSGLLYEQYF TGCAGCGTTGCTACTAGCGGGTTGCTCTACGAGCAGTACTTC TRBJ2-7 TRBV29-1 NA TRBD2 14
CASSPTGAGTGELFF TGTGCCAGCAGCCCGACAGGGGCAGGGACCGGGGAGCTGTTTTTT TRBJ2-2 TRBV7-3 NA TRBD1 15
CASSQVSGQGMEAFF TGTGCCAGCAGCCAGGTATCGGGACAGGGGATGGAAGCTTTCTTT TRBJ1-1 TRBV4-2 NA TRBD1 15
CASSTAYTGELFF TGTGCCAGCAGTACCGCTTACACCGGGGAGCTGTTTTTT TRBJ2-2 TRBV6-6 once NA 13
CASSANRGRLADTQYF TGTGCCAGCAGCGCGAACAGGGGGCGATTGGCAGATACGCAGTATTTT TRBJ2-3 TRBV2 NA TRBD1 16
CATSRTGTPIYREQFF TGTGCCACCAGCAGAACCGGGACACCTATCTATCGTGAGCAGTTCTTC TRBJ2-1 TRBV15 NA NA 16
CASSFDRTDTEAFF TGTGCCAGCAGCTTCGACCGAACCGACACTGAAGCTTTCTTT TRBJ1-1 TRBV7-8 NA NA 14